A single sample gave rise to the 27 T cell receptor beta chains below, sequenced in a study of Ad26.COV2.S vaccination and SARS-CoV-2 variants. Data came from immunoSEQ multiplex PCR; TCRdb stores just in-frame clones and leaves some out. In the table there are about 350,000 clones, around 92% of which are singletons. This material consisted of peripheral blood, taken after recovery from COVID-19. These receptors were collected from a human donor who had recovered from COVID-19.

V and J are TRBV19 and TRBJ2-7; no definite D call. The CDR3 loop spans 14 amino acids. Germline values: CDR1 LNHDA, CDR2 SQIVND (reference sequence). Trimming shortened V by 3 bases and J by 0 bases, and 9 bases separated the two germline ends. The CDR3 nucleotides are TGTGCCAGTAGTATGGGCGGCGGCTCCTACGAGCAGTACTTC. It codes for CASSMGGGSYEQYF.

In DNA, the CDR3 is TGTGCCAGTAGTCCTACAGGGGGGGAAGGTGGCTACACCTTC. Protein product: CASSPTGGEGGYTF. This chain connects TRBV19 to TRBJ1-2, with 8 bases aligning to TRBD1. Trimming removed 5 bases from V and 7 bases from J; junction bases left unmatched: 9. Germline CDR1 is LNHDA and CDR2 is SQIVND (reference sequence). CDR3 length: 14 amino acids.

The V gene is TRBV6-4, the J gene TRBJ2-7; D unresolved. Trimming cost V 6 bases and J 0 bases, with 6 bases left between them. Germline CDR1 reads MRHNA; CDR2 reads SNTAGT. The CDR3 runs to 12 residues. Here the CDR3 reads CASRTISYEQYF. The CDR3 coding sequence is TGTGCCAGCAGGACAATCTCCTACGAGCAGTACTTC.

The rearrangement uses TRBV19 and TRBJ1-5; D ambiguous. Germline CDR1 LNHDA, CDR2 SQIVND (reference sequence). V lost 5 bases and J 5 bases, leaving 7 bases between the germline ends. The CDR3 has 12 amino acids. The CDR3 is CASSLPDQPQHF. In DNA, the CDR3 is TGTGCCAGTAGTTTGCCTGATCAGCCCCAGCATTTT.

The CDR3 coding sequence is TGCGCCAGCAGCACGGACGGGAGCAGGTCTAGTCAGCCCCAGCATTTT. Its protein product is CASSTDGSRSSQPQHF. The chain combines TRBV5-1 with TRBJ1-5, with D unclear. CDR1 is SGHRS, CDR2 YFSETQ, per germline. V was clipped by 4 bases and J by 6 bases, with 20 bases between them. The CDR3 extends over 16 amino acids.

The chain recombines TRBV5-1 with TRBJ2-3, with D possibly called TRBD1 or TRBD2 (5 bases each). CDR3 length equals 14 residues. Germline V lookup: CDR1 SGHRS, CDR2 YFSETQ. V was pared by 4 bases and J by 2 bases, with 11 bases between. Here the CDR3 DNA reads TGCGCCAGCAGCCCCGGGACCTCCACAGATACGCAGTATTTT. Translation: CASSPGTSTDTQYF.

The CDR3 nucleotides are TGCGCCAGCAGCTTGTTCACTAGCGGGGGGTACCAAGAGACCCAGTACTTC. Protein product: CASSLFTSGGYQETQYF. The chain couples TRBV5-1 to TRBJ2-5; 12 nucleotides line up with TRBD2. The V segment lost 1 base and the J segment 0 bases; nucleotides outside the gene matches: 4. Germline loops: CDR1 SGHRS, CDR2 YFSETQ. This CDR3 contains 17 residues.

The chain carries TRBV5-5 and TRBJ2-1; D is possibly TRBD1 (5 bases). This CDR3 spans 17 amino acids. Germline assignment: CDR1 SGHKS and CDR2 YYEKEE (reference sequence). V lost 0 bases to trimming and J lost 7 bases, with 20 bases between them. This CDR3 reads CASSLEGWAVNFNEQFF. Written as DNA, the CDR3 is TGTGCCAGCAGCTTGGAGGGGTGGGCAGTAAACTTTAATGAGCAGTTCTTC.

The chain links TRBV27 to TRBJ2-3, with D maybe TRBD2 (6 bases). The CDR3 has 17 amino acids. Trimming left V 3 bases short and J 5 bases short, with 21 bases between. Germline CDR1 is MNHEY and CDR2 is SMNVEV (reference sequence). The CDR3 nucleotides read TGTGCCAGCAGTTTCTTAAGGATGGGAGCGGGTCTAGATACGCAGTATTTT. Its protein is CASSFLRMGAGLDTQYF.

The genes are TRBV7-2 and TRBJ1-3; D gene ambiguous. The CDR3 extends over 16 amino acids. Germline lookup yields CDR1 SGHTA and CDR2 FQGNSA. Trimming pared 1 base from V and 0 bases from J, leaving 10 bases between. DNA for the CDR3: TGTGCCAGCAGCTTAGTAAACAGTTTCTCTGGAAACACCATATATTTT. This sequence encodes CASSLVNSFSGNTIYF. Combining the CDR3 with reference TRBV7-2 and TRBJ1-3 gives the whole variable domain GAGVSQSPSNKVTEKGKDVELRCDPISGHTALYWYRQSLGQGLEFLIYFQGNSAPDKSGLPSDRFSAERTGGSVSTLTIQRTQQEDSAVYLCASSLVNSFSGNTIYFGEGSWLTVV.

The rearrangement links TRBV5-1 to TRBJ2-6, with TRBD1 identical over 9 bases. Trimming took 1 base from V and 2 from J; bases not matched to a gene: 1. The germline CDR1 and CDR2 sequences are SGHRS and YFSETQ. The CDR3 consists of 16 residues. The CDR3 reads CASSLTGGTGANVLTF. DNA for the CDR3: TGCGCCAGCAGCTTGACAGGGGGCACTGGGGCCAACGTCCTGACTTTC. Drawing the rest from reference TRBV5-1 and TRBJ2-6, the complete variable domain is KAGVTQTPRYLIKTRGQQVTLSCSPISGHRSVSWYQQTPGQGLQFLFEYFSETQRNKGNFPGRFSGRQFSNSRSEMNVSTLELGDSALYLCASSLTGGTGANVLTFGAGSRLTVL.

The rearrangement links TRBV20-1 to TRBJ1-2; 9 bases line up with TRBD1. Germline V gene data show CDR1 as DFQATT and CDR2 as SNEGSKA (reference sequence). This CDR3 has 11 residues. With 5 bases clipped from V and 7 bases from J, the junction kept 2 bases outside the gene matches. The CDR3 loop reads CSALTGGGYTF. DNA for the CDR3: TGCAGTGCTTTGACAGGGGGTGGCTACACCTTC.

The chain combines TRBV5-5 with TRBJ1-1, with 11 bases identical to TRBD1. The CDR3 has 16 amino acids. V shed 1 base, J shed 4 bases, and the junction held 6 bases outside the gene matches. CDR1 and CDR2 from the germline V gene are SGHKS and YYEKEE (reference sequence). The CDR3 nucleotides are TGTGCCAGCAGCTTGATCTCCGGGACAGGGGGCACTGAAGCTTTCTTT. Translating gives CASSLISGTGGTEAFF.

This chain uses TRBV18 with TRBJ2-6; D is perhaps TRBD2 (5 bases). The CDR3 length is 16 residues. Germline assignment: CDR1 KGHSH and CDR2 LQKENI. V was clipped by 5 bases and J by 0 bases, with 11 bases between them. CDR3 protein: CASSTNRDSGANVLTF. The CDR3 DNA follows: TGTGCCAGCTCAACGAACCGGGACTCTGGGGCCAACGTCCTGACTTTC.

The chain combines TRBV7-8 with TRBJ2-1; 7 bases align to TRBD2. This CDR3 comprises 15 residues. Losses at the gene ends were 6 bases for V and 2 bases for J; bases not matched to a gene: 7. Germline V gene lookup returns CDR1 SGHVS and CDR2 FQNEAQ. The CDR3 DNA follows: TGTGCCAGCAGGAGTAGCGGGTCCGCCTACAATGAGCAGTTCTTC. Protein product: CASRSSGSAYNEQFF.

The rearrangement joins TRBV5-1 to TRBJ2-3; weak D call: TRBD2 (6 bases). Trimming took 0 bases from V and 6 from J, leaving 11 bases between them. This CDR3 is built from 14 residues. Germline CDR1 reads SGHRS; CDR2 reads YFSETQ. Here the CDR3 reads CASSLAGGGDTQYF. CDR3 sequence (DNA): TGCGCCAGCAGCTTGGCCGGGGGTGGGGATACGCAGTATTTT.

This clone was picked up a small number of times. The chain employs TRBV28 and TRBJ2-7, with 7 bases identical to TRBD1. CDR3 size: 15 residues. The V and J ends lost 6 bases and 0 bases, in that order; junction bases with no gene match: 8. In germline, CDR1 is MDHEN, CDR2 SYDVKM. The CDR3 region is CASSPPQGNSYEQYF. The CDR3 DNA reads as TGTGCCAGCAGCCCCCCACAGGGGAACTCCTACGAGCAGTACTTC.

CDR3: CASSTPFGGTNEKLFF. The CDR3 nucleotides read TGTGCCAGCAGTACCCCTTTTGGGGGGACTAATGAAAAACTGTTTTTT. The rearrangement joins TRBV28 to TRBJ1-4, with D maybe TRBD1 (5 bases). Germline loops: CDR1 MDHEN, CDR2 SYDVKM. The CDR3 has 16 amino acids. V gave up 5 bases and J gave up 2 bases, with 15 bases separating them.

The V gene is TRBV6-5, the J gene TRBJ1-4, with 10 bases that match TRBD1. Germline V gives CDR1 MNHEY, CDR2 SVGAGI. The CDR3 has 15 amino acids. V lost 2 bases and J lost 8; bases outside the gene matches: 5. CDR3 residues: CASSYLGTGAEKLFF. In DNA, the CDR3 is TGTGCCAGCAGTTACCTAGGGACAGGGGCCGAAAAACTGTTTTTT.

The chain joins TRBV5-1 to TRBJ2-1; possible D gene TRBD2, 5 bases. This CDR3 spans 16 amino acids. CDR1 and CDR2 from the germline V gene are SGHRS and YFSETQ. The V gene lost 4 bases and the J gene lost 2 bases, with 16 bases spanning the gap. CDR3 DNA: TGCGCCAGCAGCCTTCTATCCGGGAACCCCTACAATGAGCAGTTCTTC. Translating it yields CASSLLSGNPYNEQFF.

This chain uses TRBV25-1 with TRBJ2-1, with no clear D. The CDR3 is 16 residues long. Germline CDR1 is MGHDK and CDR2 is SYGVNS. V was trimmed by 5 bases and J by 0 bases, leaving 14 bases between them. The CDR3 DNA is TGTGCCAGCAGTCCAGGTGTACGATTCTCCTACAATGAGCAGTTCTTC. Its protein product is CASSPGVRFSYNEQFF.

The chain recombines TRBV6-4 with TRBJ2-2; 8 bases align to TRBD1. The CDR3 is made up of 17 amino acids. CDR1 is MRHNA and CDR2 is SNTAGT in the germline V gene. V shed 6 bases, J shed 0 bases, and the junction held 9 bases outside the gene matches. The CDR3 region has the DNA TGTGCCAGCAGCCCCTTTAACAGGGGGGCGAACACCGGGGAGCTGTTTTTT. It encodes CASSPFNRGANTGELFF.

The V call is TRBV27, the J call TRBJ2-3; D is undetermined. The CDR3 length is 15 residues. The ends were cut back, 0 bases at V and 4 bases at J, with 11 bases in the middle. Germline CDR1 and CDR2: MNHEY and SMNVEV (reference sequence). DNA for the CDR3: TGTGCCAGCAGTTTATCCCCGGACCCCCCAGATACGCAGTATTTT. Translation: CASSLSPDPPDTQYF.

In this sample, this clone turned up once. At the DNA level, this CDR3 is encoded by other sequences in the same sample as well. The rearrangement joins TRBV11-2 to TRBJ2-7, with 8 bases identical to TRBD1. CDR1 is SGHAT, CDR2 FQNNGV, per germline. V trimming: 6 bases; J trimming: 3 bases; junction bases outside the gene matches: 4. The CDR3 length is 13 residues. CDR3 DNA: TGTGCCAGCAGTCTGGACAGGGACTACGAGCAGTACTTC. Its protein product is CASSLDRDYEQYF.

The V gene is TRBV6-4, the J gene TRBJ2-1; D might be TRBD1 (5 bases). Trimming took off 6 bases at V and 6 bases at J, with 15 bases between the two ends. Germline CDR1 reads MRHNA; CDR2 reads SNTAGT. The CDR3 is made up of 14 amino acids. CDR3 in DNA: TGTGCCAGCAGGCCAGGGCCTACGGGCAATGAGCAGTTCTTC. It yields the protein CASRPGPTGNEQFF.

The chain couples TRBV12-3 or TRBV12-4 to TRBJ1-2; TRBD1 is a possible D gene (6 bases). V was shortened by 6 bases and J by 8 bases, with 13 bases between the two germline ends. This CDR3 comprises 12 residues. CDR3 coding DNA: TGTGCCAGCAGAGGGGGGGTTAACGGCTACACCTTC. It specifies CASRGGVNGYTF.

The chain couples TRBV6-5 to TRBJ2-7; unclear D gene. Trimming removed 7 bases from V and 3 bases from J, with 7 bases in between. Per the germline V gene, CDR1 is MNHEY and CDR2 is SVGAGI. This CDR3 is built from 11 residues. The CDR3 DNA reads TGTGCCAGCACTCGGAACTACGAGCAGTACTTC. Its protein is CASTRNYEQYF.